A selection of T cell receptor beta chains follows, all from one sample in a study of shared T cell receptors in the human thymus. Clones were read by immunoSEQ multiplex PCR, and TCRdb kept only the in-frame ones, dropping some. The profile shows under 850,000 clones, approximately 88% of them singletons. These data were also filed under a second study, of human thymus T cells.

The specimen was thymocytes. The receptors were sampled from a boy in the first two years of life with a congenital heart defect. The CDR3 runs from the conserved cysteine through the conserved F or W. The D gene is left open where the match is weak. Expanded clones get a size class; other rows say once, few or many, or leave the size out.

TRBD2,TRBJ2-7,TRBV28,.,CASSSPPHSGTAYEQYF,TGTGCCAGCAGTTCGCCCCCTCACAGCGGGACCGCCTACGAGCAGTACTTC
.,TRBJ2-5,TRBV2,.,CASSVGSTETQYF,TGTGCCAGCAGTGTGGGCAGTACTGAGACCCAGTACTTC
.,TRBJ2-2,TRBV28,.,CASLSTGELFF,TGTGCCAGTTTGAGCACCGGGGAGCTGTTTTTT
TRBD1,TRBJ2-2,TRBV11-3,.,CASSLDRDFTGELFF,TGTGCCAGCAGCTTGGACAGGGACTTCACCGGGGAGCTGTTTTTT
TRBD1,TRBJ1-4,TRBV4-3,few,CASRARDRNNEKLFF,TGCGCCAGCCGCGCTCGGGACAGGAACAATGAAAAACTGTTTTTT
TRBD2,TRBJ2-7,TRBV30,.,CAWSRQAGGYEQYF,TGTGCCTGGAGTCGGCAGGCGGGGGGCTACGAGCAGTACTTC
.,TRBJ1-3,TRBV7-9,.,CASSPPPTGDTIYF,TGTGCCAGCAGCCCCCCTCCCACTGGAGACACCATATATTTT
.,TRBJ2-7,TRBV4-1,.,CASSQDRSLGYEQYF,TGCGCCAGCAGCCAAGACAGGTCCCTTGGGTACGAGCAGTACTTC
.,TRBJ2-2,TRBV9,.,CASSVGGGKGELFF,TGTGCCAGCAGCGTAGGCGGAGGGAAAGGGGAGCTGTTTTTT
TRBD2,TRBJ2-1,TRBV27,.,CASSLETSGSSYNEQFF,TGTGCCAGCAGTTTAGAGACTAGCGGGAGCTCCTACAATGAGCAGTTCTTC
TRBD2,TRBJ2-7,TRBV10-2,.,CASSEDPSGMGQYF,TGCGCCAGCAGTGAAGATCCTAGCGGGATGGGACAGTACTTC
.,TRBJ1-1,TRBV6-5,.,CASSYSPEGWTEAFF,TGTGCCAGCAGTTACTCGCCGGAGGGCTGGACTGAAGCTTTCTTT
TRBD1,TRBJ2-7,TRBV27,.,CASSQHPGQITYEQYF,TGTGCCAGCAGCCAACATCCGGGACAGATTACCTACGAGCAGTACTTC
TRBD2,TRBJ2-1,TRBV4-2,.,CASSQGPGGREGHWFF,TGTGCCAGCAGCCAAGGGCCCGGGGGGCGGGAGGGCCATTGGTTCTTC
.,TRBJ2-1,TRBV18,.,CASSPGHPNYNEQFF,TGTGCCAGCTCACCGGGACATCCTAACTACAATGAGCAGTTCTTC
TRBD2,TRBJ2-7,TRBV7-9,.,CASSLLLAGESWEQYF,TGTGCCAGCAGCCTTCTTCTAGCGGGAGAATCTTGGGAGCAGTACTTC
TRBD2,TRBJ2-4,TRBV2,.,CASNGRELLAKNIQYF,TGTGCCAGCAATGGGCGGGAGCTTTTAGCCAAAAACATTCAGTACTTC
.,TRBJ2-7,TRBV15,.,CATSRALRGSYEQYF,TGTGCCACCAGCAGAGCCCTCAGGGGATCCTACGAGCAGTACTTC
TRBD1,TRBJ2-1,TRBV30,once,CAWRTGQGLGNEQFF,TGTGCCTGGAGGACGGGACAGGGGCTGGGTAATGAGCAGTTCTTC
.,TRBJ1-1,TRBV6-5,.,CASRPQGTPEAFF,TGTGCCAGCAGACCTCAGGGAACCCCTGAAGCTTTCTTT
TRBD1,TRBJ2-1,TRBV11-2,.,CASSLMRQGEGEQFF,TGTGCCAGCAGCTTAATGAGACAGGGGGAAGGTGAGCAGTTCTTC
.,TRBJ2-5,TRBV7-9,.,CASSLMSRDRETQYF,TGTGCCAGCAGCCTAATGTCCAGGGATAGAGAGACCCAGTACTTC
TRBD2,TRBJ2-5,TRBV28,.,CASSFPQKGPGLADQETQYF,TGTGCCAGCAGTTTTCCACAAAAAGGACCGGGACTAGCGGATCAAGAGACCCAGTACTTC
TRBD1,TRBJ1-2,TRBV5-1,once,CASSPGQGSGFVSNYGYTF,TGCGCCAGCAGCCCCGGACAGGGATCAGGTTTCGTTTCTAACTATGGCTACACCTTC
.,TRBJ1-4,TRBV30,.,CAWSVGQNNEKLFF,TGTGCCTGGAGTGTTGGACAGAATAATGAAAAACTGTTTTTT
TRBD1,TRBJ1-5,TRBV6-5,.,CASSPGQGVYQPQHF,TGTGCCAGCAGTCCCGGACAGGGGGTTTACCAGCCCCAGCATTTT
.,TRBJ1-2,TRBV12-5,.,CASAPNRVTNYGYTF,TGTGCTAGTGCCCCCAACAGGGTTACTAACTATGGCTACACCTTC
TRBD1,TRBJ1-3,TRBV15,.,CATSREGLTGVGNTIYF,TGTGCCACCAGCAGAGAGGGGCTTACAGGGGTCGGAAACACCATATATTTT
TRBD1,TRBJ2-1,TRBV5-6,.,CASSLGTGGQLSGYNEQFF,TGTGCCAGCAGCCTCGGGACAGGGGGGCAGTTATCAGGTTACAATGAGCAGTTCTTC
TRBD2,TRBJ2-2,TRBV4-2,few,CASSHVSGQNTGELFF,TGTGCCAGCAGCCATGTTAGCGGGCAGAACACCGGGGAGCTGTTTTTT
.,TRBJ2-7,TRBV11-3,.,CASSLGGDSAYEQYF,TGTGCCAGCAGCTTAGGGGGGGACTCAGCCTACGAGCAGTACTTC
.,TRBJ2-1,TRBV9,.,CASSVEEVRLPPYYNEQFF,TGTGCCAGCAGCGTAGAAGAGGTTCGACTCCCCCCCTACTACAATGAGCAGTTCTTC
TRBD2,TRBJ2-3,TRBV4-2,.,CASSPSWSGRARGSGTDTQYF,TGTGCCAGCAGCCCCAGTTGGAGCGGGAGGGCCCGGGGGTCCGGCACAGATACGCAGTATTTT
.,TRBJ2-7,TRBV20-1,.,CSATYEQYF,TGCAGTGCTACGTACGAGCAGTACTTC
.,TRBJ2-3,TRBV10-1,.,CASSESLAIDTQYF,TGCGCCAGCAGTGAGTCTCTAGCAATAGATACGCAGTATTTT
.,TRBJ2-5,TRBV27,.,CASSGRKKTQYF,TGTGCCAGCAGTGGGCGAAAGAAGACCCAGTACTTC
.,TRBJ1-1,TRBV18,few,CASSPRGTGEAFF,TGTGCCAGCTCACCACGGGGGACTGGTGAAGCTTTCTTT
.,TRBJ2-7,TRBV6-1,.,CASTTARGGAYEQYF,TGTGCCAGCACCACCGCCAGAGGAGGCGCCTACGAGCAGTACTTC
TRBD2,TRBJ2-1,TRBV5-1,.,CASSGGTSGTSYNEQFF,TGCGCCAGCAGCGGAGGGACTAGCGGGACCTCCTACAATGAGCAGTTCTTC
.,TRBJ2-3,TRBV10-3,.,CAISEGPSPPTDTQYF,TGTGCCATCAGTGAGGGGCCCAGCCCCCCCACAGATACGCAGTATTTT
TRBD2,TRBJ2-2,TRBV18,.,CASSPASGSNTGELFF,TGTGCCAGCTCACCGGCTAGCGGGAGCAACACCGGGGAGCTGTTTTTT
.,TRBJ2-5,TRBV7-6,.,CASKQRAGKTQYF,TGTGCCAGCAAACAGAGGGCGGGCAAGACCCAGTACTTC
TRBD2,TRBJ2-7,TRBV7-2,few,CASSLGGTSGYEQYF,TGTGCCAGCAGCTTAGGTGGGACTAGCGGCTACGAGCAGTACTTC
.,TRBJ1-4,TRBV5-4,.,CASSLAGSREATNEKLFF,TGTGCCAGCAGCTTGGCCGGCAGCAGGGAGGCAACTAATGAAAAACTGTTTTTT
.,TRBJ1-5,TRBV4-1,.,CASSQEHRGNQPQHF,TGCGCCAGCAGCCAAGAACACAGGGGCAATCAGCCCCAGCATTTT
.,TRBJ2-7,TRBV18,.,CASSPGRGDYEQYF,TGTGCCAGCTCACCGGGGAGGGGGGACTACGAGCAGTACTTC
TRBD1,TRBJ2-7,TRBV7-3,.,CASSLRDRGPESSYEQYF,TGTGCCAGCAGCCTCCGGGACAGGGGGCCGGAGAGCTCCTACGAGCAGTACTTC
.,TRBJ2-3,TRBV2,.,CASYMVRTDTQYF,TGTGCCAGCTATATGGTGAGGACAGATACGCAGTATTTT